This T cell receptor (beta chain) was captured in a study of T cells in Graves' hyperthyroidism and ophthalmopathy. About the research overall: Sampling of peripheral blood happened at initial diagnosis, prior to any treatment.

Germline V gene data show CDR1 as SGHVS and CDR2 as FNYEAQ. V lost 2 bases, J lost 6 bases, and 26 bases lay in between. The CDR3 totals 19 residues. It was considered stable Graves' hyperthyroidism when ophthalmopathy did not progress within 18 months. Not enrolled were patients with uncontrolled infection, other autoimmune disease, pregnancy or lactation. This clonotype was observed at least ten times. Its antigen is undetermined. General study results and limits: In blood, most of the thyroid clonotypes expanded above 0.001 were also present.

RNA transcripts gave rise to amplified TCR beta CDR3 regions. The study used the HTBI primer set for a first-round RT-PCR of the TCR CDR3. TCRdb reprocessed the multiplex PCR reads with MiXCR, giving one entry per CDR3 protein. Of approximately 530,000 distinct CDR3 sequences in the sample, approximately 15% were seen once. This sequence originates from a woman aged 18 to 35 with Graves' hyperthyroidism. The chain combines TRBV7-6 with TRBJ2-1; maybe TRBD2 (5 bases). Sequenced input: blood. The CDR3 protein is CASSLWSVFTSTPGNEQFF. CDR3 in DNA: TGTGCCAGCAGCTTATGGTCGGTGTTCACTAGTACCCCCGGCAATGAGCAGTTCTTC.